This entry concerns a single TCR beta chain. Its antigen is undetermined. The method was immunoSEQ multiplex PCR; TCRdb's version includes in-frame clones alone and lacks a portion of them. The sample comprises about 140,000 clones, 85% to 90% of which are singletons, and less than 3% rests with the top ten. The entry originates in a study of cytomegalovirus exposure and HLA in healthy donors. About the research overall: The 100 to 150 validation repertoires and the approximately 700 first-cohort repertoires shared a platform, a later analysis reported. Notes on the study in general: Associated with cytomegalovirus, according to the listing, were 164 TCR beta chains.

J lost 3 bases, V lost 5 bases, and 19 bases had no gene match. This CDR3 has 19 amino acids. Germline values: CDR1 LNHDA, CDR2 SQIVND (reference sequence). The chain joins TRBV19 to TRBJ1-2, with TRBD1 matching over 9 bases. The clonotype was recovered from a man aged 18-30 years in good health and CMV-seronegative. Sequencing was carried out using PBMCs. CDR3 coding DNA: TGTGCCAGTAGTCCCCTCGGGACAGGGCTTCATCTATCATACTATGGCTACACCTTC. Its protein is CASSPLGTGLHLSYYGYTF.